One sample yielded the 3 T cell receptor beta chains listed below, sequenced in a study of sequential checkpoint blockade in melanoma. Some clones are missing from TCRdb's copy, which holds only in-frame ones; the method was immunoSEQ multiplex PCR. The table shows 10,000 or so clones, with about 26% occurring only once. Documented treatment: randomized to nivolumab then ipilimumab (arm A) or the reverse (arm B). The input for sequencing was tumor tissue (inferred from file names), taken from a patient given nivolumab and ipilimumab in sequence. These receptors all stem from a human donor with melanoma.

V and J are TRBV11-3 and TRBJ2-1; 7 bases align to TRBD2. With V trimmed by 3 bases and J by 7 bases, 12 bases remained unmatched. The CDR3 length is 16 residues. In germline, CDR1 is SGHNT, CDR2 YENEEA. The CDR3 region has the DNA TGTGCCAGCAGCTTCCGGGGATCCGGGACTAAGAATGAGCAGTTCTTC. This codes for CASSFRGSGTKNEQFF.

This rearrangement joins TRBV11-3 to TRBJ2-3; D is perhaps TRBD1 (6 bases). The CDR3 totals 14 residues. Trimming removed 5 bases from V and 3 bases from J, with 12 bases in between. CDR1 is SGHNT, CDR2 YENEEA, per germline. In DNA, the CDR3 is TGTGCCAGCAGCCCCTGGACAGTTACAGATACGCAGTATTTT. Translating it yields CASSPWTVTDTQYF. The whole variable domain, filled in from reference TRBV11-3 and TRBJ2-3, reads EAGVVQSPRYKIIEKKQPVAFWCNPISGHNTLYWYLQNLGQGPELLIRYENEEAVDDSQLPKDRFSAERLKGVDSTLKIQPAELGDSAVYLCASSPWTVTDTQYFGPGTRLTVL.

This chain connects TRBV18 to TRBJ1-5; TRBD1 aligns across 7 bases. With V trimmed by 6 bases and J by 3 bases, 5 bases remained unmatched. There are 14 residues in the CDR3. Germline V gives CDR1 KGHSH, CDR2 LQKENI. The CDR3 DNA is TGTGCCAGCTCCCAGACAGGGTACAATCAGCCCCAGCATTTT. The encoded protein is CASSQTGYNQPQHF.